This note documents a single T cell receptor (beta chain) sequence. The sample is drawn from a study of cytomegalovirus exposure and HLA in healthy donors. Study background: Inside one of the first data releases sat roughly 80 million unique TCRs taken from HLA-typed donors.

It was with 60 Vbeta and 13 Jbeta primers that the PCR ran. Profiling relied on immunoSEQ multiplex PCR, and the TCRdb table lists in-frame clones only, not all of them. This table holds about 86,000 clones, around 79% found once. J gave up 5 bases and V 5 bases, and 3 bases lay outside the gene matches. The CDR3 runs to 13 residues. In germline, CDR1 is SEHNR, CDR2 FQNEAQ (reference sequence). The sample consisted of PBMCs. V and J are TRBV7-9 and TRBJ1-5, with TRBD1 matching 7 bases. This TCR was sampled from a female donor in good health and CMV-seronegative. CDR3 amino acids: CASSPQGDQPQHF. The CDR3 DNA sequence: TGTGCCAGCAGCCCCCAGGGGGATCAGCCCCAGCATTTT.